This TCR beta chain was recorded in a study of T cell responses to AZD1222 COVID-19 vaccine. Points on this clone: What it binds is unknown.

Profiling relied on immunoSEQ multiplex PCR, and the TCRdb table lists in-frame clones only, not all of them. The table shows more than 90,000 clones, with about 89% occurring only once. The study, taken as a whole, reports: Reportedly, nearly half of unique spike TCRs recognized epitopes outside B.1.351/B.1.1.7 mutations. Spike regions recognized by vaccine-associated CD4 TCRs spanned the protein, led by 160-218 and 743-854.

Researchers grouped second doses given at about 4 or about 12 weeks into one pool. The receptor was derived from an adult who received the AZD1222 COVID-19 vaccine. The sample was peripheral blood, taken 28 days after the second AZD1222 dose.

Here the CDR3 reads CASSRTHSGANVLTF. The DNA of the CDR3 is TGTGCCAGCAGTAGGACACACTCTGGGGCCAACGTCCTGACTTTC. V usage is TRBV3-1 (or the pseudogene TRBV3-2) and J usage is TRBJ2-6; weak D call: TRBD1 (5 bases). CDR1 is LGHDT, CDR2 YNNKEL, per germline (reference sequence). V lost 6 bases, J lost 0 bases, and 9 bases lay in between. This CDR3 region has 15 residues.